Sequencing of this T cell receptor (beta chain) was carried out in a study of blood T cell repertoires in COVID-19. Study-level background: The analysed material was cDNA or gDNA that came from T cells, B-cell-depleted T cells, or PBMCs.

Clones were read by immunoSEQ multiplex PCR, and TCRdb kept only the in-frame ones, dropping some. This sample carries 150,000 or so clones, 80% of them seen once, and the ten largest clones take just over 0.55%. Germline-derived CDR1 and CDR2 are LGHDT and YNNKEL (reference sequence). The CDR3 loop spans 14 amino acids. The V and J ends lost 1 base and 1 base respectively, with 8 bases between them. This clone was seen a handful of times. The sequencing input was peripheral blood. The sequence was obtained from a man in his fifties or sixties with acute or convalescent COVID-19. V gene TRBV3-1 (or the pseudogene TRBV3-2) combines with J gene TRBJ2-7, with D maybe TRBD2 (6 bases). CDR3 residues: CASSQVAGSYEQYF. DNA of the CDR3: TGTGCCAGCAGCCAAGTCGCGGGATCCTACGAGCAGTACTTC.